The 21 T cell receptor beta chains given below trace back to one sample, sequenced in a study of T cells in Graves' hyperthyroidism and ophthalmopathy. The investigators amplified TCR beta CDR3 regions from RNA transcripts. RT-PCR in the first round (using the HTBI primer set) targeted the TCR CDR3. A single record per CDR3 protein comes from TCRdb applying MiXCR to the multiplex PCR reads. The table records 480,000 or so distinct CDR3 sequences, 40% to 50% of them present only once. Sequencing was carried out using peripheral blood or thyroid tissue (not recorded which). The receptors derive from an adult woman with Graves' disease, either hyperthyroidism or ophthalmopathy (not recorded which).

The J gene is TRBJ1-5, the V gene TRBV7-9; D remains unclear. The CDR3 sequence is 16 residues long. The V end was cut by 6 bases, the J end by 0 bases, with 15 bases between. Looked up from germline, CDR1 is SEHNR and CDR2 is FQNEAQ (reference sequence). CDR3 sequence: CASSLLFAVSNQPQHF. CDR3 sequence (DNA): TGTGCCAGCAGTTTACTTTTCGCAGTTAGCAATCAGCCCCAGCATTTT.

In this sample, this clonotype turned up a few times. J is TRBJ1-1 and V is TRBV7-9; no clear D. V was clipped by 5 bases and J by 0 bases, with 13 bases between them. Germline CDR1 is SEHNR and CDR2 is FQNEAQ (reference sequence). The length of the CDR3 is 15 residues. The CDR3 coding sequence is TGTGCCAGCAGCCCCCCTTCGGAGCTGAACACTGAAGCTTTCTTT. The encoded protein is CASSPPSELNTEAFF.

V is TRBV19 and J is TRBJ1-5, with 7 bases lining up with TRBD1. This CDR3 is 14 amino acids long. The germline V gene has CDR1 LNHDA and CDR2 SQIVND (reference sequence). V dropped 4 bases and J dropped 4; count of bases not matched to a gene: 4. The CDR3 sequence is CASSRTGKNQPQHF. The CDR3 DNA follows: TGTGCCAGTAGTAGGACAGGAAAGAATCAGCCCCAGCATTTT. The full variable domain, rest sourced from reference TRBV19 and TRBJ1-5, is DGGITQSPKYLFRKEGQNVTLSCEQNLNHDAMYWYRQDPGQGLRLIYYSQIVNDFQKGDIAEGYSVSREKKESFPLTVTSAQKNPTAFYLCASSRTGKNQPQHFGDGTRLSIL.

This clonotype has a count of ten or more. The chain recombines TRBV7-2 with TRBJ1-2; D unclear. This CDR3 has 11 residues. V was cut by 5 bases and J by 5 bases, with 6 bases left in between. Germline V gene data show CDR1 as SGHTA and CDR2 as FQGNSA. The CDR3 reads CASSKSYGYTF. The CDR3 nucleotides are TGTGCCAGCAGCAAATCGTATGGCTACACCTTC.

This clonotype was recorded only once. This chain joins TRBV7-8 and TRBJ2-2; TRBD1 matches at 9 bases. Germline V CDR1 and CDR2: SGHVS, FQNEAQ. After removal of 5 bases from V and 5 bases from J, the junction contained 15 bases not matched to a gene. CDR3 size: 18 residues. For the CDR3, the DNA is TGTGCCAGCAGCCCCGGGACAGGGAGTTCCGTGTTAACCGGGGAGCTGTTTTTT. Translating it yields CASSPGTGSSVLTGELFF.

This chain uses TRBV10-3 with TRBJ2-5, with 8 nucleotides matching TRBD1. The CDR3 loop spans 14 amino acids. Germline trimming cut 6 bases from V and 9 bases from J; bases unmatched to any gene: 12. The germline CDR1 and CDR2 sequences are ENHRY and SYGVKD. This chain's CDR3 is CAIRGGQGGTAQYF. In nucleotides, the CDR3 is TGTGCCATCAGGGGAGGACAGGGTGGGACGGCCCAGTACTTC.

The V call is TRBV10-2, the J call TRBJ2-7; possible D gene TRBD2, 6 bases. CDR3 length: 14 residues. Germline V CDR1 and CDR2: WSHSY, SAAADI. Trimming removed 3 bases from V and 4 bases from J, with 13 bases in between. In DNA, the CDR3 is TGCGCCAGCAGTGATAAAGCGGGCCCTTACGAGCAGTACTTC. This codes for CASSDKAGPYEQYF.

The table lists this clonotype with a count of one. In this CDR3 the conserved last residue, phenylalanine or tryptophan, is missing, so a read error is likely. The chain couples TRBV10-3 to TRBJ2-5; TRBD2 aligns across 14 bases. The CDR3 spans 16 residues. The J segment lost 2 bases and the V segment lost 2 bases, leaving 1 base of the junction unmatched. CDR1 is ENHRY and CDR2 is SYGVKD in the germline V gene. CDR3 residues: CAISERLAGGQETQYL. The CDR3 nucleotides are TGTGCCATCAGTGAGCGACTAGCGGGAGGGCAAGAGACCCAGTACCTC.

The genes are TRBV10-3 and TRBJ1-1; D is possibly TRBD1 (5 bases). V was trimmed by 2 bases and J by 14 bases, leaving 15 bases between them. Germline loops: CDR1 ENHRY, CDR2 SYGVKD. The CDR3 has 12 residues. In nucleotides, the CDR3 is TGTGCCATCAGTGAGGAGAACAGGATAGCATTCTTT. Protein sequence: CAISEENRIAFF.

CDR3 bases: TGTGCCAGCAGCCATCCCCCCCAGGACAGGGCTAACTATGGCTACACCTTC. This codes for CASSHPPQDRANYGYTF. The chain uses TRBV12-3 or TRBV12-4 and TRBJ1-2, with TRBD1 identical over 8 bases. With 6 bases clipped from V and 0 bases from J, the junction kept 12 bases outside the gene matches. The CDR3 extends over 17 amino acids.

This clonotype was observed a handful of times. The gene calls are TRBV3-1 and TRBJ2-5; D is perhaps TRBD2 (5 bases). CDR3 length equals 15 residues. Germline CDR1 reads LGHDT; CDR2 reads YNNKEL (reference sequence). Between the trimmed V and J ends, which lost 2 bases and 7 bases, there was a span of 17 bases. The DNA for the CDR3 is TGTGCCAGCAGCCAAAGGTCAGCGAGTCGGGGGACCCAGTACTTC. It translates to CASSQRSASRGTQYF.

V usage is TRBV29-1 and J usage is TRBJ1-1, with 8 bases aligning to TRBD1. This CDR3 spans 17 amino acids. The germline gives CDR1 SQVTM, CDR2 ANQGSEA. V dropped 1 base and J dropped 3; count of bases not matched to a gene: 13. The CDR3 reads CSVEGATGADVDTEAFF. The CDR3 coding sequence is TGCAGCGTTGAAGGAGCGACAGGGGCGGACGTAGACACTGAAGCTTTCTTT.

On this clonotype: Germline is not matched at one junction end, which may reflect a read error. This chain connects TRBV7-2 to TRBJ1-5; the D gene is possibly TRBD1 (5 bases). CDR3 length equals 14 residues. CDR1 is SGHTA and CDR2 is FQGNSA in the germline V gene. The CDR3 loop reads CASSWGPYNEPQHF. Here the CDR3 DNA reads TGTGCCAGCAGCTGGGGACCATACAATGAGCCCCAGCATTTT.

This clonotype was recorded at least ten times. The chain couples TRBV5-8 to TRBJ1-6, with D hard to call. V was cut by 4 bases and J by 8 bases, with 16 bases left in between. Germline values: CDR1 SGHTS, CDR2 YDEGEE. This CDR3 comprises 15 residues. CDR3 residues: CASSPKAGMDSPLHF. The CDR3 DNA follows: TGTGCCAGCAGCCCTAAGGCGGGAATGGATTCACCCCTCCACTTT.

The J gene is TRBJ1-5, the V gene TRBV20-1, with D possibly being TRBD1 (6 bases). Germline-derived CDR1 and CDR2 are DFQATT and SNEGSKA (reference sequence). Trimming left V 1 base short and J 6 bases short, with 16 bases between. The CDR3 consists of 15 residues. DNA of the CDR3: TGCAGTGCTAGAGCGGGGGGCAGGGGAGGTCAGCCCCAGCATTTT. This translates into CSARAGGRGGQPQHF.

This chain uses TRBV3-1 with TRBJ2-7; TRBD1 is a possible D gene (7 bases). Germline CDR1 and CDR2: LGHDT and YNNKEL (reference sequence). Trimming removed 10 bases from V and 3 bases from J, with 13 bases in between. The CDR3 length is 12 residues. CDR3 sequence reads: CATEGAGYEQYF. In nucleotides, the CDR3 is TGTGCCACGGAGGGGGCTGGCTACGAGCAGTACTTC.

The V gene is TRBV24-1, the J gene TRBJ1-1; TRBD1 is a possible D gene (5 bases). Trimming took 5 bases from V and 6 from J, leaving 9 bases between them. This CDR3 is built from 12 residues. CDR1 and CDR2 from the germline V gene are KGHDR and SFDVKD. The CDR3 protein is CATSARGAEAFF. The DNA of the CDR3 is TGTGCCACCAGTGCTAGGGGCGCTGAAGCTTTCTTT.

This clonotype is a singleton in its sample. The chain links TRBV20-1 to TRBJ2-6, with no clear D. The CDR3 contains 17 residues. Germline CDR1 and CDR2: DFQATT and SNEGSKA (reference sequence). The V end lost 1 base, the J end lost 0 bases, and 13 bases lay between the germline ends. In nucleotides, the CDR3 is TGCAGTGCTAGAGGTCACAGTCCCGTCTCTGGGGCCAACGTCCTGACTTTC. Protein product: CSARGHSPVSGANVLTF.

In its sample, this clonotype was seen many times. The V gene is TRBV5-1, the J gene TRBJ1-6, with no clear D. Germline V gene lookup returns CDR1 SGHRS and CDR2 YFSETQ. This CDR3 has 12 amino acids. V dropped 0 bases and J dropped 10 bases, with 5 bases sitting between them. CDR3 region: CASSLGRSPLHF. Written as DNA, the CDR3 is TGCGCCAGCAGCTTGGGGAGGTCACCCCTCCACTTT.

In DNA form, the CDR3 reads TGTGCCAGCAGTTTATCCCGACTAGCCCAGTACTTC. Translated: CASSLSRLAQYF. The gene calls are TRBV28 and TRBJ2-7; 7 bases agree with TRBD2. Per germline, CDR1 MDHEN and CDR2 SYDVKM. Unmatched junction bases numbered 4, after V lost 1 base and J lost 10 bases. The CDR3 loop spans 12 amino acids.

This clonotype was found a few times. The rearrangement uses TRBV12-3 or TRBV12-4 and TRBJ1-2; 9 nucleotides line up with TRBD1. The CDR3 contains 12 residues. V shed 8 bases and J 6 bases; nucleotides not matched to a gene: 4. CDR3 region: CASRGQGNGYTF. CDR3 coding DNA: TGTGCCAGCCGAGGACAGGGGAATGGCTACACCTTC.